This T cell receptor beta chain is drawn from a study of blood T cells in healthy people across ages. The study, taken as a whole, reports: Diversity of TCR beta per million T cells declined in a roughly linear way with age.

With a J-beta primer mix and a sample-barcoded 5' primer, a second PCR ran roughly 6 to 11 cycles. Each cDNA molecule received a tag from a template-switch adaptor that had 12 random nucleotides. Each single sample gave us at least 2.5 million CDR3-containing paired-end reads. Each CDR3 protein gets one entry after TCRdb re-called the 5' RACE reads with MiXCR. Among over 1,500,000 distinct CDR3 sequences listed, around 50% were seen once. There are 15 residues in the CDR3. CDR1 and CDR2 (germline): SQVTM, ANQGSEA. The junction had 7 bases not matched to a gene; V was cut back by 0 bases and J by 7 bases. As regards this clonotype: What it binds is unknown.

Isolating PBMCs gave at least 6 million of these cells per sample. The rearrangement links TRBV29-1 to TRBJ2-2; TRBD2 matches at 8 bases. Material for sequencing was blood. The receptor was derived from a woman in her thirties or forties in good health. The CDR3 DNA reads TGCAGCGTTGAAGATCGAGCGGGGGCGGTCGGGGAGCTGTTTTTT. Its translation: CSVEDRAGAVGELFF.